This T cell receptor (beta chain) was retrieved from a study of T-cell reconstitution after alpha-beta-depleted transplantation in children. Study-wide points: T cells produced anew were the main source of T-cell counts and diversity one year after transplant. Reportedly, alpha-beta T cells present about two months post-transplant originated from several hundred expanded clones of graft origin.

Unique molecular identifiers were used to barcode this TCRbeta library. TCRdb passed the PCR reads through MiXCR, listing each CDR3 protein once. The sample lists some 300,000 distinct CDR3 sequences; roughly a tenth were seen once. This clonotype was detected ten times or more. Its antigen is undetermined. The CDR3 sequence is 16 residues long. V lost 2 bases and J lost 4; bases outside the gene matches: 7. The germline V gene has CDR1 MDHEN and CDR2 SYDVKM. The sequence was collected from a boy younger than two with acute myeloid leukemia, due to receive a stem cell transplant. The J gene is TRBJ2-1, the V gene TRBV28; TRBD2 matches 8 bases. The sequencing here drew on PBMCs, taken before TCRalphabeta/CD19-depleted stem cell transplant. The CDR3 DNA is TGTGCCAGCAGTTTAAGGGTAGCGGGGCTATACAATGAGCAGTTCTTC. Translated: CASSLRVAGLYNEQFF.